This T cell receptor (beta chain) was recovered during a study of shared clonotypes between healthy human individuals. Trimming took 2 bases from V and 4 from J; bases not matched to a gene: 1. Germline CDR1 reads MGHDK; CDR2 reads SYGVNS. The CDR3 is 14 residues long. Study outcomes and limitations: Clonotype sharing among donors was expected to depend on sequencing depth.

Each sorted subset replicate got 200 ng genomic DNA, 30,000 or so genomes. Clones were read by immunoSEQ multiplex PCR, and TCRdb kept only the in-frame ones, dropping some. The data show around 510,000 clones, with roughly 95% seen just once and about 0.059% held by the top ten. For this clone: What it binds is not known.

Division of CD4+ cells produced a CD45RA+ naive subset and a CD45RA-negative memory subset. Material: naive CD4+ T cells sorted from blood. The subset was: CD45RA+ positively selected. The chain recombines TRBV25-1 with TRBJ1-2; 10 bases align to TRBD1. The receptor's source is a woman in her twenties or thirties in good health. The CDR3 sequence is CASSERDRGYGYTF. The CDR3 coding sequence is TGTGCCAGCAGTGAAAGGGACAGGGGCTATGGCTACACCTTC.